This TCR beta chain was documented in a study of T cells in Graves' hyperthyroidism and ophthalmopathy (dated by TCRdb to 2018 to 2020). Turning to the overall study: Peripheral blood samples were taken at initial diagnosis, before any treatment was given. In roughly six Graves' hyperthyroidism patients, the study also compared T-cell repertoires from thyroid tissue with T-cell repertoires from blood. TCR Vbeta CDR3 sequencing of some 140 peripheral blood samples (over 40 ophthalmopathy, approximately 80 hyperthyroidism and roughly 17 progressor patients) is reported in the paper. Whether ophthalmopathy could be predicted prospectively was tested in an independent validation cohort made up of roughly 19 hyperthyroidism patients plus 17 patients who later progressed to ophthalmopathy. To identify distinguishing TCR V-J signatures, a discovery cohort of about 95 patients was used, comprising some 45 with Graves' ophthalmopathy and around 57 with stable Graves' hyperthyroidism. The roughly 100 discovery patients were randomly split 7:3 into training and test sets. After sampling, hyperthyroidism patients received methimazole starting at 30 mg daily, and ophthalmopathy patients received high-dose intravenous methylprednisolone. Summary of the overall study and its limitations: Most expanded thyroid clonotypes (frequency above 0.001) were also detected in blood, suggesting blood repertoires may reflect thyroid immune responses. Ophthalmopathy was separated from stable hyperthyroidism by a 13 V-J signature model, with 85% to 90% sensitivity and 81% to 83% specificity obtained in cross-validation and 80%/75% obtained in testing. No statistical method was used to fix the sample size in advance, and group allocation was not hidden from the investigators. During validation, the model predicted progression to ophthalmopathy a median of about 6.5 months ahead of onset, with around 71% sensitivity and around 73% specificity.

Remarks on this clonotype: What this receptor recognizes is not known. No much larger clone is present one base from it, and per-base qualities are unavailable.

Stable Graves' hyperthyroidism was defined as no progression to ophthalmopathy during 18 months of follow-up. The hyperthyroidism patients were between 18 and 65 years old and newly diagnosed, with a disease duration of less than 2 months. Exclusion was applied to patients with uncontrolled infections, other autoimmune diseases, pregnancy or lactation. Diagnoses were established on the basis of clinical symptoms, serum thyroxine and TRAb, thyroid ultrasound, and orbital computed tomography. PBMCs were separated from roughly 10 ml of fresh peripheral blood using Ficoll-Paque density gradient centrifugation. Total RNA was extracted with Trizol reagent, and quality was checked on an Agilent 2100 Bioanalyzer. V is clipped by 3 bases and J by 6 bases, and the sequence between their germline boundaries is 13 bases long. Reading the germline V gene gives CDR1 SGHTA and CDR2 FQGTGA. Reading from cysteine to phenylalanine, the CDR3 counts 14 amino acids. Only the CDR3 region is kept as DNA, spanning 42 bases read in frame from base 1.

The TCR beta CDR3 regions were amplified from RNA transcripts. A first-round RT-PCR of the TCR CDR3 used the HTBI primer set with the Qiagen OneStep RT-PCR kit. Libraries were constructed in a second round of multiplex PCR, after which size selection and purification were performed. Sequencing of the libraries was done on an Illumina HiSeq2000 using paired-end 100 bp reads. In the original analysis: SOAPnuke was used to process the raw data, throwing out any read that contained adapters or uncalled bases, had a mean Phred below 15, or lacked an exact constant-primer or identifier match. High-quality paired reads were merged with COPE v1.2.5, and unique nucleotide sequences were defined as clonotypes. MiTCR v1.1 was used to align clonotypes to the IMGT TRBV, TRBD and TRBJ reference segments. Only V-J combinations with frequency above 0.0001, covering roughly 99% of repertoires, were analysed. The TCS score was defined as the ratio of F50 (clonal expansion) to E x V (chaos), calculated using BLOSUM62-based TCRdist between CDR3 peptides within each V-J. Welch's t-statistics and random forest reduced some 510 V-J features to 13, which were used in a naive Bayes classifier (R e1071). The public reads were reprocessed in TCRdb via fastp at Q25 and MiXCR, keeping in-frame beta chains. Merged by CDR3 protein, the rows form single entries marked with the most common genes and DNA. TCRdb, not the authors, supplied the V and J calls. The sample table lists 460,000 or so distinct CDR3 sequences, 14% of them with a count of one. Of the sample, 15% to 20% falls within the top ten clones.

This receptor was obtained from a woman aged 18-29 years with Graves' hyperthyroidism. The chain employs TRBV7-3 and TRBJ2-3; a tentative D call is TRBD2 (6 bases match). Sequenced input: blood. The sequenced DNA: TGTGCCAGCAGCTTGGGGGGTGTTCGGGATACGCAGTATTTT. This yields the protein CASSLGGVRDTQYF.